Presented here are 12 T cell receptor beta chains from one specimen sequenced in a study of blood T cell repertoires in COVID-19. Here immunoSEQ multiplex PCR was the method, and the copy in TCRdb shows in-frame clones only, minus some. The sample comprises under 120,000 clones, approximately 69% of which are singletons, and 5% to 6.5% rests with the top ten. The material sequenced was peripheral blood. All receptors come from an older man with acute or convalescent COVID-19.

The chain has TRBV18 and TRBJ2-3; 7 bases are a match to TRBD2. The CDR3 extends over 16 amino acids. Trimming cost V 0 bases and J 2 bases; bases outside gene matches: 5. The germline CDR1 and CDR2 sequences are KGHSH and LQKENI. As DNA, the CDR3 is TGTGCCAGCTCACCACCGAACGGGAGGACCACAGATACGCAGTATTTT. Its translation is CASSPPNGRTTDTQYF.

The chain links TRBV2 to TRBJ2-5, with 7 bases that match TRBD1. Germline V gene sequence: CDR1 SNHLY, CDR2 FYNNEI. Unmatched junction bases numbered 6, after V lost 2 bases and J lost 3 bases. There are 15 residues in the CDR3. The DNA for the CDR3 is TGTGCCAGCAGTGAAAACAGGGGATTTAAAGAGACCCAGTACTTC. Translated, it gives CASSENRGFKETQYF.

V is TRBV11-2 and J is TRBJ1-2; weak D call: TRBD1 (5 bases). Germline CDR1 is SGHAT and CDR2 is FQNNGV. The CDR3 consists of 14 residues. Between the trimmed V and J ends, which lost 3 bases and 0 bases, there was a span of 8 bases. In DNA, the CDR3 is TGTGCCAGCAGCTTCTCGACAGCTAACTATGGCTACACCTTC. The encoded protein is CASSFSTANYGYTF.

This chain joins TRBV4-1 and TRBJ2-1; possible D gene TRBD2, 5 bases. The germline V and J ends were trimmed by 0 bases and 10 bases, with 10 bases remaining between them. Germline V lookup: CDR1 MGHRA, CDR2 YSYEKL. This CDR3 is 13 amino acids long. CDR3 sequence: CASSQDREGEQFF. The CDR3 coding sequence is TGCGCCAGCAGCCAAGACCGGGAAGGGGAGCAGTTCTTC.

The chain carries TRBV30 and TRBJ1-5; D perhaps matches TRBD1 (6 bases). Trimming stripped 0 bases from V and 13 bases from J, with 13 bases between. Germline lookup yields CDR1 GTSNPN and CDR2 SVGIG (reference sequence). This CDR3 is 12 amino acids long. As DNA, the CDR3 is TGTGCCTGGAGTGTATCCGGGACACTACAGCATTTT. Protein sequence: CAWSVSGTLQHF. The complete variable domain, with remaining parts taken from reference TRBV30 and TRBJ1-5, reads SQTIHQWPATLVQPVGSPLSLECTVEGTSNPNLYWYRQAAGRGLQLLFYSVGIGQISSEVPQNLSASRPQDRQFILSSKKLLLSDSGFYLCAWSVSGTLQHFGDGTRLSIL.

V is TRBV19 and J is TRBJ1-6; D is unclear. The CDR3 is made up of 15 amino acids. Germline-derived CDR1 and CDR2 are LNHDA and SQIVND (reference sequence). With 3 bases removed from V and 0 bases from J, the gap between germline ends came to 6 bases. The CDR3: CASSIRSSYNSPLHF. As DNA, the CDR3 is TGTGCCAGTAGTATCAGAAGCTCCTATAATTCACCCCTCCACTTT.

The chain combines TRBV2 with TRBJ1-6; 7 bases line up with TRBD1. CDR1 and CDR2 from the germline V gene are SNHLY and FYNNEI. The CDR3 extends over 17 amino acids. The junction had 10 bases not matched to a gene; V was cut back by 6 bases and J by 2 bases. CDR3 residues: CASSQNRGVAYNSPLHF. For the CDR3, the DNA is TGTGCCAGCAGCCAGAACAGGGGAGTCGCCTATAATTCACCCCTCCACTTT.

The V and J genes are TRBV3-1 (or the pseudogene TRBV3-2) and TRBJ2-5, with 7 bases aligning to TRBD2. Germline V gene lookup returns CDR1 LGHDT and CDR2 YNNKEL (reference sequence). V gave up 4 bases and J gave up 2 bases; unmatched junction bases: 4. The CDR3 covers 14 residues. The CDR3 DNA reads TGTGCCAGCAGCCTTGGGGGGGGGCAAGAGACCCAGTACTTC. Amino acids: CASSLGGGQETQYF.

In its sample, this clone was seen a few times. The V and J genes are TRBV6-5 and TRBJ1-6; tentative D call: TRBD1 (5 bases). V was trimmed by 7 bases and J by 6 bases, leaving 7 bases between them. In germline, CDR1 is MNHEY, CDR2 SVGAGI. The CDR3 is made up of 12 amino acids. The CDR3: CASTRGNSPLHF. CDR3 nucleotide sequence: TGTGCCAGCACAAGGGGTAATTCACCCCTCCACTTT.

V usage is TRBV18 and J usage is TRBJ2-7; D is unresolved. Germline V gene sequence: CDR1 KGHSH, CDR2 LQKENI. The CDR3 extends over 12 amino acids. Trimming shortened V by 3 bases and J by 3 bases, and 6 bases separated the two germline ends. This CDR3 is CASSPQNYEQYF. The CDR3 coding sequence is TGTGCCAGCTCACCTCAGAACTACGAGCAGTACTTC.

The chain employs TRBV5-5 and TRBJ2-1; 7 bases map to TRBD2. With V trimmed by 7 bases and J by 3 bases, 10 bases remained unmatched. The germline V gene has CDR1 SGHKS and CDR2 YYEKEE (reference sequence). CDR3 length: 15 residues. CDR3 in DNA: TGTGCCAGCCAACGGACTAGTGATTTCTACAATGAGCAGTTCTTC. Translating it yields CASQRTSDFYNEQFF. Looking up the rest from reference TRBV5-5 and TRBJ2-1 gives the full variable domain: DAGVTQSPTHLIKTRGQQVTLRCSPISGHKSVSWYQQVLGQGPQFIFQYYEKEERGRGNFPDRFSARQFPNYSSELNVNALLLGDSALYLCASQRTSDFYNEQFFGPGTRLTVL.

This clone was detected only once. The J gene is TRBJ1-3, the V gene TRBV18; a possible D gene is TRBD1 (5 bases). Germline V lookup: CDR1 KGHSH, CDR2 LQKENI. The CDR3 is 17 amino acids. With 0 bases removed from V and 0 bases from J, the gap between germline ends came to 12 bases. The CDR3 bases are TGTGCCAGCTCACCACCGGAGGGACGGAGCTCTGGAAACACCATATATTTT. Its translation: CASSPPEGRSSGNTIYF.